The next 17 T cell receptor beta chains were all read from a single sample in a study of CD8+CD57+ T cells in acquired aplastic anemia listed by TCRdb under 2018. Sequencing was carried out with an Illumina HiSeq 2000. TCR beta VDJ combination and CDR3 sequence profiling used genomic DNA as the template. The raw public data were reprocessed by TCRdb itself: fastp quality trimming at Q25, MiXCR clonotype calling, in-frame beta chains only. Records with the same CDR3 protein are collapsed into one entry carrying the most frequent genes and DNA. The sample profile shows approximately 170,000 distinct CDR3 sequences; over 40% of them were found once. The ten largest clones add up to roughly 3.5% of the sample. Patients chosen for sequencing had shown expansion of CD8+CD57+ cells by flow cytometry. Sequencing input: sorted CD4+, CD8+, or CD8+CD57+ T cells (not recorded which) from PBMCs. The source of these receptors is a human donor with aplastic anemia.

In this sample, this clonotype turned up many times. V usage is TRBV7-9 and J usage is TRBJ1-4; D is unclear. Trimming cost V 5 bases and J 0 bases, with 10 bases left between them. From germline, CDR1 is SEHNR and CDR2 FQNEAQ (reference sequence). There are 15 residues in the CDR3. The CDR3 nucleotides are TGTGCCAGCAGCCGGAGCTTTGCAACTAATGAAAAACTGTTTTTT. The encoded protein is CASSRSFATNEKLFF. The whole variable domain, remainder taken from reference TRBV7-9 and TRBJ1-4, is DTGVSQNPRHKITKRGQNVTFRCDPISEHNRLYWYRQTLGQGPEFLTYFQNEAQLEKSRLLSDRFSAERPKGSFSTLEIQRTEQGDSAMYLCASSRSFATNEKLFFGSGTQLSVL.

The chain links TRBV2 to TRBJ1-5, with D perhaps matching TRBD1 (6 bases). CDR3 size: 15 residues. CDR1 is SNHLY, CDR2 FYNNEI, per germline. Deletions cut 7 bases from V and 0 bases from J, with 13 bases between. The CDR3 protein is CASKQTGYSNQPQHF. The DNA of the CDR3 is TGTGCCAGCAAACAGACAGGATATAGCAATCAGCCCCAGCATTTT.

This chain uses TRBV14 with TRBJ1-1, with D unresolved. Trimming left V 1 base short and J 0 bases short, with 9 bases between. The CDR3 contains 15 residues. Germline CDR1 SGHDN, CDR2 FVKESK. The CDR3 is CASSQVSLLNTEAFF. Here the CDR3 DNA reads TGTGCCAGCAGCCAAGTGTCCCTCTTGAACACTGAAGCTTTCTTT.

This clonotype was counted at least ten times. The chain is built from TRBV7-2 and TRBJ2-5; TRBD1 aligns across 7 bases. The CDR3 consists of 15 residues. Trimming removed 5 bases from V and 1 base from J; junction bases left unmatched: 7. Germline loops: CDR1 SGHTA, CDR2 FQGNSA. CDR3 DNA sequence: TGTGCCAGCAGCCCAAATCCAGGGGGCCAAGAGACCCAGTACTTC. As protein: CASSPNPGGQETQYF.

This clonotype was found once. Just one base apart from a much larger clone, this may be a read error. Without the conserved terminal phenylalanine or tryptophan, this CDR3 likely stems from a read error. The chain employs TRBV6-1 and TRBJ2-1; D unclear. The CDR3 totals 12 residues. CDR1 is MNHNS, CDR2 SASEGT, per germline. Trimming shortened V by 5 bases and J by 5 bases, and 7 bases separated the two germline ends. The CDR3 loop reads CASSRIDNEQFL. For the CDR3, the DNA is TGTGCCAGCAGTCGAATAGACAATGAGCAGTTCCTC.

As for this clonotype: The junction differs from germline at one of its ends, possibly a read error. This chain uses TRBV27 with TRBJ1-4, with a possible D match to TRBD1 (5 bases). The length of the CDR3 is 15 residues. Germline values: CDR1 MNHEY, CDR2 SMNVEV (reference sequence). CDR3 region: CASSLSARVGEKPFF. As DNA, the CDR3 is TGTGCCAGCAGTTTATCGGCCAGGGTGGGTGAAAAACCGTTTTTT.

This clonotype was detected only a few times. The chain is built from TRBV7-8 and TRBJ2-7; D gene unclear. V lost 4 bases and J 5 bases, leaving 6 bases between the germline ends. Germline V gene lookup returns CDR1 SGHVS and CDR2 FQNEAQ. The CDR3 length is 11 residues. The CDR3 bases are TGTGCCAGCAGCTACTTCAACGAGCAGTACTTC. It encodes CASSYFNEQYF.

The gene calls are TRBV19 and TRBJ1-2; D gene uncertain. CDR1 and CDR2 from the germline V gene are LNHDA and SQIVND (reference sequence). Trimming removed 6 bases from V and 4 bases from J, with 12 bases in between. This CDR3 comprises 13 residues. CDR3 region: CASSPRRSYGYTF. DNA of the CDR3: TGTGCCAGTAGCCCCCGACGGAGCTATGGCTACACCTTC.

The chain is built from TRBV2 and TRBJ1-5; perhaps TRBD1 as D (6 bases). Germline values: CDR1 SNHLY, CDR2 FYNNEI. The CDR3 totals 14 residues. Trimming pared 7 bases from V and 5 bases from J, leaving 15 bases between. The CDR3 DNA is TGTGCCAGCAAGCAGGGGATGTTCGATCAGCCCCAGCATTTT. Translation gives CASKQGMFDQPQHF.

This clonotype was found many times. This chain connects TRBV7-2 to TRBJ2-3; 12 nucleotides agree with TRBD2. J was trimmed by 5 bases and V by 5 bases; bases with no gene match: 5. Germline loops: CDR1 SGHTA, CDR2 FQGNSA. The CDR3 spans 15 residues. The CDR3 reads CASSTRTSGVDTQYF. CDR3 in DNA: TGTGCCAGCAGCACTAGGACTAGCGGGGTAGATACGCAGTATTTT.

This clonotype was detected only a few times. A much larger clone differs by one base, so this may be a read error. The chain joins TRBV6-1 to TRBJ2-7, with D uncertain. V was cut by 7 bases and J by 4 bases, with 14 bases left in between. The CDR3 sequence is 13 residues long. From germline, CDR1 is MNHNS and CDR2 SASEGT. The CDR3 DNA is TGTGCCAGCACCTCACATATCAGATACGAGCAGTACTTC. Translated, it gives CASTSHIRYEQYF.

This clonotype was detected many times. This sequence joins TRBV5-1 and TRBJ2-3; D may be TRBD2 (6 bases). Per germline, CDR1 SGHRS and CDR2 YFSETQ. CDR3 length: 15 amino acids. Trimming took off 0 bases at V and 1 base at J, with 9 bases between the two ends. This CDR3 is CASSLASSGTDTQYF. CDR3 coding DNA: TGCGCCAGCAGCTTGGCCTCTAGCGGCACAGATACGCAGTATTTT.

V is TRBV7-2 and J is TRBJ1-2; TRBD1 aligns across 7 bases. The ends lost 5 bases at V and 3 bases at J; junction bases unmatched: 3. Germline values: CDR1 SGHTA, CDR2 FQGNSA. The CDR3 runs to 13 residues. The CDR3 spells CASSVDRDYGYTF. CDR3 DNA: TGTGCCAGCAGCGTCGACAGGGACTATGGCTACACCTTC. Filled out from reference TRBV7-2 and TRBJ1-2, the complete variable domain reads GAGVSQSPSNKVTEKGKDVELRCDPISGHTALYWYRQSLGQGLEFLIYFQGNSAPDKSGLPSDRFSAERTGGSVSTLTIQRTQQEDSAVYLCASSVDRDYGYTFGSGTRLTVV.

This clonotype was found a few times. The J gene is TRBJ1-5, the V gene TRBV27; perhaps TRBD1 as D (6 bases). The germline V gene has CDR1 MNHEY and CDR2 SMNVEV (reference sequence). Trimming took off 2 bases at V and 7 bases at J, with 12 bases between the two ends. The CDR3 consists of 14 residues. The CDR3 coding sequence is TGTGCCAGCAGTTTAGTGGGGGCCAGGCAGCCCCAGCATTTT. Its translation: CASSLVGARQPQHF.

Turning to this clonotype: Given a much more abundant clone one base away, this may be a read error. The CDR3: CASSFDRGGIEQYV. DNA for the CDR3: TGTGCCAGCAGTTTCGATAGGGGGGGCATCGAGCAGTACGTC. This chain uses TRBV7-3 with TRBJ2-7, with D possibly being TRBD2 (7 bases). The V end was cut by 6 bases, the J end by 6 bases, with 18 bases between. This CDR3 spans 14 amino acids. The germline V gene has CDR1 SGHTA and CDR2 FQGTGA.

The sample holds a few counts of this clonotype. The V and J genes are TRBV7-2 and TRBJ2-3; no reliable D call. Germline CDR1 SGHTA, CDR2 FQGNSA. CDR3 length equals 13 residues. The V gene lost 2 bases and the J gene lost 6 bases, with 9 bases spanning the gap. CDR3 in DNA: TGTGCCAGCAGCTTAATGGAAGTGGATACGCAGTATTTT. This sequence encodes CASSLMEVDTQYF.

This clonotype was observed at least ten times. The chain couples TRBV15 to TRBJ2-1; TRBD1 agrees at 8 bases. This CDR3 comprises 14 residues. The germline CDR1 and CDR2 sequences are LNHNV and YYDKDF (reference sequence). Trimming removed 4 bases from V and 8 bases from J; junction bases left unmatched: 7. The CDR3 loop is CATSTRTGRHEQFF. Here the CDR3 DNA reads TGTGCCACCAGCACCCGGACAGGGAGACATGAGCAGTTCTTC.